This is a list of T cell receptor beta chains from one sample in a study of identical twins. From the 5' RACE reads, TCRdb called clonotypes with MiXCR, one entry per CDR3 protein. Of 650,000 to 800,000 distinct CDR3 sequences in the sample, 8.6% are singletons; the top ten hold more than 0.75%. The sample also formed part of further work on yellow fever vaccine responses in identical twins.

Sample: PBMCs. The receptors originated from a woman aged 18-29 years in good health. Both conserved end residues are part of each CDR3.

TRBV7-2 | CASSKLSPGRPYYEQYF
TRBV29-1 | CSARESGDEQYF
TRBV10-3 | CAITPQGISNEQFF
TRBV5-5 | CASRLAGVYTGELFF
TRBV28 | CASNAAQETQYF
TRBV6-4 | CASSRELELSYNEQFF
TRBV27 | CASGSWETQYF
TRBV28 | CASNIAPYEQYF
TRBV7-8 | CASSLFAFGTIGAEAFF
TRBV7-9 | CASSMGTGAQYF
TRBV29-1 | CSVVGGGLVGETQYF
TRBV2 | CAKGQGAETQYF
TRBV6-5 | CASSLAGTSRETQYF
TRBV27 | CASSFKGPGQRDNEQFF
TRBV4-1 | CASSQDPGLDADTQYF
TRBV7-9 | CASSSPGLAVSGTQYF
TRBV7-2 | CASSLGLAGDEQFF
TRBV7-3 | CASSLKQGDWYEQYF
TRBV24-1 | CATSDPGLAINEQFF
TRBV6-2/TRBV6-3 | CASSPWTSGAILGGPDTQYF
TRBV10-3 | CAISESVAELTGELFF
TRBV24-1 | CATEVGETQYF
TRBV7-2 | CASSPSGRSNEKLFF
TRBV7-9 | CASSLEGTGGSPLHF
TRBV6-6 | CASRTRDGNIQYF
TRBV6-5 | CASSPQGVEQFF
TRBV7-2 | CASSSRTSYYEQYF
TRBV12-3/TRBV12-4 | CASRRRPSRSDTQYF
TRBV12-3/TRBV12-4 | CASRRGGLYNEQFF
TRBV7-2 | CASSLVDLNTGELFF
TRBV5-1 | CASTPAPGAREKLFF
TRBV24-1 | CATSDFTISGTSLGTGELFF
TRBV19 | CASSPRTSGTYYEQYF
TRBV7-2 | CASSLSLGSTDTQYF
TRBV12-3/TRBV12-4 | CASSLLLGYTQYF
TRBV20-1 | CSARDRTGGSSYEQYF
TRBV5-1 | CASSLEGTEYNEQFF
TRBV12-3/TRBV12-4 | CASSLTAYGYTF
TRBV12-3/TRBV12-4 | CASSLNHGEQYF
TRBV14 | CASSPFDRSTDTQYF
TRBV27 | CASSYRGYTDTQYF
TRBV7-2 | CASSLIMPRGEQYF
TRBV12-3/TRBV12-4 | CASSFLDSNTGELFF
TRBV20-1 | CSARDNPAGTDTQYF
TRBV27 | CASSFRGPGSNTGELFF
TRBV27 | CASSWDRGRNGELFF
TRBV28 | CASSPSRDRGRRYGYTF
TRBV7-2 | CASSLYLAGANVLTF
TRBV25-1 | CASSLSGTSRYEQYF
TRBV20-1 | CSARDTMTPTYEQYF
TRBV30 | CAWSFQTGLHEQYF